This entry features one T cell receptor (beta chain) sequence. No antigen is known for it. The data stem from a study of T cell responses to AZD1222 COVID-19 vaccine. Study results and limitations: Only five or six AZD1222 recipients were seropositive at baseline. Spike-specific TCRs gained breadth and depth after people received two AZD1222 doses. Scientists sampled the repertoires only once the peak T cell response had passed.

The table came from immunoSEQ multiplex PCR; TCRdb's copy has only in-frame clones and leaves some out. The profile shows 90,000 to 150,000 clones, about 88% of them singletons. Some second doses came at about 4 weeks and others at about 12 weeks; these were pooled. The material sequenced was peripheral blood, taken 28 days after the second AZD1222 dose. This TCR was sampled from an adult who received the AZD1222 COVID-19 vaccine.

As DNA, the CDR3 is TGCGCCAGCAGCTTGTTAAGGGCGGAACAGGGGAGGACTGAAGCTTTCTTT. It specifies CASSLLRAEQGRTEAFF. The rearrangement links TRBV5-1 to TRBJ1-1, with TRBD1 matching over 7 bases. Germline CDR1 SGHRS, CDR2 YFSETQ. Trimming took 1 base from V and 5 from J; bases not matched to a gene: 14. CDR3 length: 17 amino acids. Full variable domain (missing parts from reference TRBV5-1 and TRBJ1-1): KAGVTQTPRYLIKTRGQQVTLSCSPISGHRSVSWYQQTPGQGLQFLFEYFSETQRNKGNFPGRFSGRQFSNSRSEMNVSTLELGDSALYLCASSLLRAEQGRTEAFFGQGTRLTVV.